The clone carrying this T cell receptor beta chain was picked up a small number of times. What it recognizes is unknown. A 5'RACE template-switching step, the method used to make TCR cDNA, added a universal primer site and UMIs. TCRdb called the 5' RACE reads again in MiXCR, with one record for every CDR3 protein. The sample consists of approximately 90,000 distinct CDR3 sequences, roughly 5.8% of them appearing once. This sample was included in a study of T cells after yellow fever vaccination. Broader study findings: Most primary-vaccination clones recurred post-booster (roughly 96% CD4, around 90% CD8).

Sequencing was performed on CD8+ T cells sorted from PBMCs, taken 10 days after the yellow fever booster vaccination. The clonotype comes from a man younger than 35 who received the YFV17D yellow fever vaccine.

CDR3 sequence reads: CSAGQGGEKLFF. The CDR3 DNA reads TGCAGCGCTGGACAGGGAGGTGAAAAACTGTTTTTT. V is TRBV29-1 and J is TRBJ1-4; 8 bases are a match to TRBD1. The CDR3 covers 12 residues. CDR1 is SQVTM, CDR2 ANQGSEA, per germline. Trimming at V came to 7 bases and at J to 7 bases, leaving 5 bases not matched to a gene.